Described below is a single T cell receptor (beta chain) sequence and its context. Its antigen remains unidentified. The CDR3 loop spans 15 amino acids. The V segment lost 5 bases and the J segment 3 bases; nucleotides outside the gene matches: 6. CDR1 is MNHEY and CDR2 is SVGAGI in the germline V gene. This sample was included in a study of CD4+ T cells in melanoma. Broader study findings: A reported correlation linked neoantigen-specific CD4+ T cells to CD8+, macrophage and B cell function. In melanoma, neoantigen-specific CD4+ T cells reportedly differed in differentiation state.

Generated by immunoSEQ multiplex PCR, the TCRdb table keeps only in-frame clones and is missing some. The sample lists over 15,000 clones, around 85% occurring once. Sequencing used cells from a culture (not recorded whether cultured in vitro). The sequence was collected from a human donor with melanoma. The chain has TRBV6-5 and TRBJ2-7; 11 bases are a match to TRBD1. The CDR3 region is CASSQAGTGGYEQYF. The CDR3, as DNA: TGTGCCAGCAGTCAGGCCGGGACAGGGGGCTACGAGCAGTACTTC.